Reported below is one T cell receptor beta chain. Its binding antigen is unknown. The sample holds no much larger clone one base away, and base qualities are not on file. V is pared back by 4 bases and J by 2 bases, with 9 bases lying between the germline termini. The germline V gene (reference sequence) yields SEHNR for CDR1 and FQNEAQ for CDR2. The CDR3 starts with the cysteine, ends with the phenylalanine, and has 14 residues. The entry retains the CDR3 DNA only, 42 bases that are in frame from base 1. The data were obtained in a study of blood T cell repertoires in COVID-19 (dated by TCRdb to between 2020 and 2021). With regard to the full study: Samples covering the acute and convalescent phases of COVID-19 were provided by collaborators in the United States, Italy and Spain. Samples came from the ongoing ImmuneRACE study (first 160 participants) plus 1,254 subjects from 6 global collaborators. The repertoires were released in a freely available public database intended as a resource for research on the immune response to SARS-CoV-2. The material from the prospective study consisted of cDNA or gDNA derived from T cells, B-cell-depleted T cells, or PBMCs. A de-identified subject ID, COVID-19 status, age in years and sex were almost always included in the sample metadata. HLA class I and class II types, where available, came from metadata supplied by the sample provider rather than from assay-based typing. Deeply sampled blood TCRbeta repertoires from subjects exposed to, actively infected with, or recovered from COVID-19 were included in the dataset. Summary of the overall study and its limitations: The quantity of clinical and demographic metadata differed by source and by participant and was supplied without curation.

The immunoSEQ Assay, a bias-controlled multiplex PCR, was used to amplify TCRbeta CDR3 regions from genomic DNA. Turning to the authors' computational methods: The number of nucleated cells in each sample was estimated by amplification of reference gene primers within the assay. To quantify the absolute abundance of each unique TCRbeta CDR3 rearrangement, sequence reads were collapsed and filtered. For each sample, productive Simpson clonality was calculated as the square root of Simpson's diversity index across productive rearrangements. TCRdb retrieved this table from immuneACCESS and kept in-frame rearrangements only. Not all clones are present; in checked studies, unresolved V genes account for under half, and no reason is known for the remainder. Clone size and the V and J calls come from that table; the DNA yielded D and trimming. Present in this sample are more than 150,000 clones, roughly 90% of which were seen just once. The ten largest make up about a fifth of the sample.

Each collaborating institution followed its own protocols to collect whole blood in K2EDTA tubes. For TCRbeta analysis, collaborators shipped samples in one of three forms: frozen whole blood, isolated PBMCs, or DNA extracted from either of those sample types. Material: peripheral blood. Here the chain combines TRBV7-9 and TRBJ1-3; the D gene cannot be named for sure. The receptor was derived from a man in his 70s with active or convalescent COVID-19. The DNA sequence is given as TGTGCCAGCAGCTCCCACGGGGCTGGAAACACCATATATTTT. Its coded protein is CASSSHGAGNTIYF. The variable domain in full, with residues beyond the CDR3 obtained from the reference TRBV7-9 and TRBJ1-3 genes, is DTGVSQNPRHKITKRGQNVTFRCDPISEHNRLYWYRQTLGQGPEFLTYFQNEAQLEKSRLLSDRFSAERPKGSFSTLEIQRTEQGDSAMYLCASSSHGAGNTIYFGEGSWLTVV.